The 22 T cell receptor beta chains below come from one sample, sequenced in a study of T cells in Graves' hyperthyroidism and ophthalmopathy. Authors of the study amplified TCR beta CDR3 regions from RNA transcripts. An initial round of RT-PCR targeting the TCR CDR3 relied on the HTBI primer set. TCRdb reprocessed the multiplex PCR reads via MiXCR and lists one record per CDR3 protein. Counted here are about 280,000 distinct CDR3 sequences, 25% to 30% occurring once; the ten biggest clones make up roughly a quarter. Sequencing used blood. These receptors all stem from a man in his forties or fifties with Graves' hyperthyroidism that later progressed to Graves' ophthalmopathy.

This clonotype was detected many times. V and J are TRBV10-2 and TRBJ2-5, with a tentative D call TRBD1 (5 bases). Trimming removed 3 bases at V and 2 bases at J, with 7 bases between. Germline-derived CDR1 and CDR2 are WSHSY and SAAADI. The CDR3 is 13 amino acids. For the CDR3, the DNA is TGCGCCAGCAGTGACAACAGGCAAGAGACCCAGTACTTC. Protein sequence: CASSDNRQETQYF.

The table lists this clonotype with a count of one. This chain connects TRBV12-3 or TRBV12-4 to TRBJ2-5; D uncertain. The CDR3 sequence is 12 residues long. Trimming cost V 2 bases and J 7 bases, with 8 bases left between them. In DNA, the CDR3 is TGTGCCAGCAGTTTAACGACGGGGACCCAGTACTTC. Its protein product is CASSLTTGTQYF.

This clonotype was observed at least ten times. The genes are TRBV12-3 or TRBV12-4 and TRBJ1-1; no definite D call. Deletions cut 8 bases from V and 4 bases from J, with 14 bases between. The CDR3 spans 13 residues. This CDR3 reads CASSLLGLTEAFF. CDR3 sequence (DNA): TGTGCCAGCTCCTTGCTGGGTCTCACTGAAGCTTTCTTT.

This clonotype was seen a single time. The chain is built from TRBV28 and TRBJ2-7; 13 bases are shared with TRBD2. The germline CDR1 and CDR2 sequences are MDHEN and SYDVKM. Trimming cost V 6 bases and J 7 bases; bases outside gene matches: 9. The CDR3 is 15 residues long. This CDR3 reads CASSPRTSGGTEQYF. The CDR3 DNA sequence: TGTGCCAGCAGCCCCCGGACTAGCGGGGGAACGGAGCAGTACTTC.

The genes are TRBV20-1 and TRBJ1-5; perhaps TRBD1 as D (5 bases). The CDR3 has 13 amino acids. CDR1 is DFQATT, CDR2 SNEGSKA, per germline (reference sequence). Trimming stripped 3 bases from V and 5 bases from J, with 11 bases between. This chain's CDR3 is CSASTPGDQPQHF. CDR3 coding DNA: TGCAGTGCTAGCACACCGGGGGATCAGCCCCAGCATTTT.

This sequence joins TRBV6-2 or TRBV6-3 and TRBJ1-1; a possible D gene is TRBD1 (5 bases). The germline CDR1 and CDR2 sequences are MNHEY and SVGEGT. V gave up 7 bases and J gave up 5 bases, with 20 bases separating them. The CDR3 is 15 amino acids. CDR3 loop: CASTEPGLGRTEAFF. CDR3 DNA: TGTGCCAGCACCGAACCGGGACTTGGCCGGACTGAAGCTTTCTTT.

The chain employs TRBV10-3 and TRBJ1-6, with D uncertain. Deletions cut 1 base from V and 5 bases from J, with 6 bases between. The V gene's germline CDR1 is ENHRY and CDR2 SYGVKD. This CDR3 region has 14 residues. CDR3 DNA sequence: TGTGCCATCAGTGAGTTGAACAATAATTCACCCCTCCACTTT. As protein: CAISELNNNSPLHF.

This clonotype was counted at least ten times. The rearrangement joins TRBV15 to TRBJ2-5; 15 nucleotides match TRBD2. CDR3 length: 18 amino acids. Germline CDR1 is LNHNV and CDR2 is YYDKDF (reference sequence). V shed 3 bases and J 2 bases; nucleotides not matched to a gene: 7. The CDR3 DNA reads TGTGCCACCAGCAGCGGACTAGCGGGAGGGCCGAGGCAAGAGACCCAGTACTTC. This sequence encodes CATSSGLAGGPRQETQYF.

This clonotype has a count of ten or more. The genes are TRBV2 and TRBJ1-5, with 7 positions matching TRBD1. V lost 6 bases, J lost 1 base, and 3 bases stayed unmatched. CDR1 and CDR2 (germline): SNHLY, FYNNEI. The CDR3 runs to 14 residues. This CDR3 reads CASSVDRSNQPQHF. For the CDR3, the DNA is TGTGCCAGCAGCGTGGACAGGAGCAATCAGCCCCAGCATTTT.

The chain carries TRBV30 and TRBJ1-2; tentative D call: TRBD1 (5 bases). The CDR3 runs 14 residues. V lost 2 bases and J 6 bases, leaving 16 bases between the germline ends. Looked up from germline, CDR1 is GTSNPN and CDR2 is SVGIG (reference sequence). For the CDR3, the DNA is TGTGCCTGGAGTTCAGCTAGGGGAGTGGATGGCTACACCTTC. Translated: CAWSSARGVDGYTF.

This clonotype was seen a few times. V usage is TRBV18 and J usage is TRBJ1-2; D may be TRBD1 (5 bases). Trimming took off 2 bases at V and 4 bases at J, with 23 bases between the two ends. This CDR3 has 18 amino acids. CDR1 and CDR2 (germline): KGHSH, LQKENI. CDR3 in amino acids: CASSPRQAGHRGGYGYTF. The CDR3 nucleotides read TGTGCCAGCTCACCAAGGCAGGCAGGGCATCGGGGCGGCTATGGCTACACCTTC.

This clonotype came up many times. The rearrangement uses TRBV5-5 and TRBJ1-2, with D possibly being TRBD1 (5 bases). V was clipped by 0 bases and J by 8 bases, with 11 bases between them. The CDR3 is made up of 13 amino acids. Germline V gene lookup returns CDR1 SGHKS and CDR2 YYEKEE (reference sequence). Written as DNA, the CDR3 is TGTGCCAGCAGCTTGGGGGCAGGGATGGGCTACACCTTC. This gives the protein CASSLGAGMGYTF.

The chain carries TRBV27 and TRBJ1-2; 7 positions agree with TRBD1. The length of the CDR3 is 13 residues. In germline, CDR1 is MNHEY, CDR2 SMNVEV (reference sequence). V lost 3 bases, J lost 7 bases, and 5 bases stayed unmatched. Written as DNA, the CDR3 is TGTGCCAGCAGTTTCCTCAGGGGGGGTGGCTACACCTTC. Its protein is CASSFLRGGGYTF.

The gene calls are TRBV7-2 and TRBJ1-2; a possible D gene is TRBD1 (5 bases). V dropped 1 base and J dropped 2 bases, with 8 bases sitting between them. Germline values: CDR1 SGHTA, CDR2 FQGNSA. The CDR3 has 14 amino acids. The CDR3 is CASSLGRQNYGYTF. In nucleotides, the CDR3 is TGTGCCAGCAGCTTAGGGAGACAGAACTATGGCTACACCTTC.

This clonotype was recorded many times. The V gene is TRBV29-1, the J gene TRBJ2-7; 9 bases fit TRBD1. There are 15 residues in the CDR3. The germline CDR1 and CDR2 sequences are SQVTM and ANQGSEA. V was clipped by 4 bases and J by 5 bases; unmatched bases: 12. CDR3 sequence reads: CSVGGTGGGRDEQYF. The CDR3 bases are TGCAGCGTTGGTGGAACAGGGGGCGGTAGAGACGAGCAGTACTTC.

Many counts were recorded for this clonotype. This chain uses TRBV10-1 with TRBJ2-5; the D is unclear. CDR1 WNHNN and CDR2 SYGVQD come from the germline V gene (reference sequence). V was cut by 11 bases and J by 7 bases, with 14 bases left in between. There are 11 residues in the CDR3. The CDR3 is CARSRSRTQYF. DNA of the CDR3: TGCGCCCGCTCGAGGTCCCGGACCCAGTACTTC.

This clonotype has ten or more counts. The V and J genes are TRBV11-1 and TRBJ2-7; D remains unclear. This CDR3 is built from 16 residues. Per germline, CDR1 SGHAT and CDR2 FQDESV (reference sequence). V lost 2 bases and J 3 bases, leaving 17 bases between the germline ends. In DNA form, the CDR3 reads TGTGCCAGCAGCTTAAGTCCTGGTTCTACCGACTACGAGCAGTACTTC. Protein: CASSLSPGSTDYEQYF.

The chain links TRBV12-3 or TRBV12-4 to TRBJ1-5; TRBD1 is a possible D gene (5 bases). CDR3 size: 15 residues. V gave up 7 bases and J gave up 6 bases, with 19 bases separating them. CDR3 coding DNA: TGTGCCAGCACAGAGGGACGGCCTGGGACTCAGCCCCAGCATTTT. Its translation: CASTEGRPGTQPQHF.

The sample holds many counts of this clonotype. The chain recombines TRBV29-1 with TRBJ1-2, with a possible D match to TRBD1 (6 bases). Germline assignment: CDR1 SQVTM and CDR2 ANQGSEA. CDR3 length: 12 residues. V lost 7 bases and J 0 bases, leaving 9 bases between the germline ends. CDR3 bases: TGCAGCGGGGGGACACCTAACTATGGCTACACCTTC. Encoded protein: CSGGTPNYGYTF.

The chain couples TRBV25-1 to TRBJ1-3; D is uncertain. V was shortened by 5 bases and J by 7 bases, with 6 bases between the two germline ends. CDR3 length equals 11 residues. Germline assignment: CDR1 MGHDK and CDR2 SYGVNS. Here the CDR3 reads CASSTRNTIYF. The CDR3 DNA follows: TGTGCCAGCAGTACCCGGAACACCATATATTTT.

This clonotype was counted many times. V is TRBV7-8 and J is TRBJ1-1, with 8 nucleotides matching TRBD1. The CDR3 has 17 amino acids. V was pared by 5 bases and J by 1 base, with 12 bases of the junction left unmatched. Germline-derived CDR1 and CDR2 are SGHVS and FQNEAQ. CDR3 amino acids: CASSPPPRTGRNTEAFF. The CDR3 nucleotides read TGTGCCAGCAGCCCACCGCCGAGGACAGGGCGGAACACTGAAGCTTTCTTT.

There are many counts of this clonotype. The CDR3 region is CAISGTGTSYEQYF. Written as DNA, the CDR3 is TGTGCCATCAGTGGGACAGGGACCTCCTACGAGCAGTACTTC. The chain recombines TRBV10-3 with TRBJ2-7, with 8 bases identical to TRBD1. This CDR3 has 14 residues. Germline CDR1 is ENHRY and CDR2 is SYGVKD. The trim removed 4 bases at V and 0 bases at J, leaving 2 bases unmatched.